Sequencing of this T cell receptor (beta chain) was carried out in a study of shared clonotypes between healthy human individuals. The wider study: Donor ages ranged 18 to 49 years: two women, a few men.

Trimming removed 4 bases at V and 1 base at J, with 9 bases between. The CDR3 extends over 13 amino acids. Germline V gene sequence: CDR1 SGHKS, CDR2 YYEKEE (reference sequence). Produced via immunoSEQ multiplex PCR; TCRdb's table is partial and in-frame only. The profile shows about 2 million clones, approximately 94% of them singletons. In the naive CD8 group, cells lacked CD45RO and were positively selected for CCR7, so terminally differentiated effector memory CD45RA+ cells were left out. This TCR was recovered from a man between 18 and 35 years old in good health. The V gene is TRBV5-5, the J gene TRBJ2-7; no clear D. Sequences were obtained from naive CD8+ T cells sorted from blood. The CDR3 is CASSVLPSYEQYF. CDR3 sequence (DNA): TGTGCCAGCAGCGTCCTCCCTTCCTACGAGCAGTACTTC. The complete variable domain, with remaining parts taken from reference TRBV5-5 and TRBJ2-7, reads DAGVTQSPTHLIKTRGQQVTLRCSPISGHKSVSWYQQVLGQGPQFIFQYYEKEERGRGNFPDRFSARQFPNYSSELNVNALLLGDSALYLCASSVLPSYEQYFGPGTRLTVT.